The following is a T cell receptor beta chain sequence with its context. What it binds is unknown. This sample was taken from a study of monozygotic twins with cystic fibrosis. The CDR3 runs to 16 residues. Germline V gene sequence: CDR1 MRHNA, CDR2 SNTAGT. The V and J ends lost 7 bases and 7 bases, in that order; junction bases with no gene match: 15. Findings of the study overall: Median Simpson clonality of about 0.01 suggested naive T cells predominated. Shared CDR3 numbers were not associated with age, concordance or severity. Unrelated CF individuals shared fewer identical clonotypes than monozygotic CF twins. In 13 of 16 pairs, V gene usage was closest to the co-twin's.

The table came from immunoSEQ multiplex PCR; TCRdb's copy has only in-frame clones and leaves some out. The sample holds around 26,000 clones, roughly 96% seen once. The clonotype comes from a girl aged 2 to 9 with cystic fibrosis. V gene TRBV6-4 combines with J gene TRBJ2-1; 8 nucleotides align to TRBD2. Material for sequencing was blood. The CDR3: CASKDESSGSGNEQFF. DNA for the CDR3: TGTGCCAGCAAAGACGAGTCCAGCGGGAGTGGGAATGAGCAGTTCTTC.